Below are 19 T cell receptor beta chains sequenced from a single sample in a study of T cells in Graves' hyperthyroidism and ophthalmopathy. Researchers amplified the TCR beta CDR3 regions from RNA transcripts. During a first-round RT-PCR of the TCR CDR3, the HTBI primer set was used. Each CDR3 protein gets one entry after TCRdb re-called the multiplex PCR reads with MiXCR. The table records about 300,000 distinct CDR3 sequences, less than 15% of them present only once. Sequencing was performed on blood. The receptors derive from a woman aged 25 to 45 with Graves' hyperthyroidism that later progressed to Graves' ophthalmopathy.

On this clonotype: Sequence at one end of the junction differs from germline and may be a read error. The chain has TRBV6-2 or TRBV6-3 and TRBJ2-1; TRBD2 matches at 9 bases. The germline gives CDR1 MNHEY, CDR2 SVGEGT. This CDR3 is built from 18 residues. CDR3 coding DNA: TGTGTCAGCAGTTACGTGGGGCTAGCGGGGAGTCGGGACAATGAGCAGTTCTTC. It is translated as CVSSYVGLAGSRDNEQFF.

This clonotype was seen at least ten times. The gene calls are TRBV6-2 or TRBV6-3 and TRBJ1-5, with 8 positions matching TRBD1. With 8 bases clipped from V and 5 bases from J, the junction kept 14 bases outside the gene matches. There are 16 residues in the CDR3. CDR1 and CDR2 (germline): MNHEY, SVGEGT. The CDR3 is CASGSFRTGQDQPQHF. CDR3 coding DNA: TGTGCCAGCGGTAGCTTTCGGACAGGGCAGGATCAGCCCCAGCATTTT.

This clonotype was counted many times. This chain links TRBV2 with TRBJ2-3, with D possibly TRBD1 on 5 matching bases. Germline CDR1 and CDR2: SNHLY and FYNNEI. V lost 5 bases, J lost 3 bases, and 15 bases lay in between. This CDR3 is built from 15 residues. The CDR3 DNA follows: TGTGCCAGCAGTTTTTACCCCAGACAGACAGATACGCAGTATTTT. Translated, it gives CASSFYPRQTDTQYF.

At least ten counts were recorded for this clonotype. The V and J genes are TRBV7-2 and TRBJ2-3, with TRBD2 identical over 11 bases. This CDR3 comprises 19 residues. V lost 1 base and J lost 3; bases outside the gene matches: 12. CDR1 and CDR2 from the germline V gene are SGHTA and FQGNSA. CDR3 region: CASSLVGGLAGGNTDTQYF. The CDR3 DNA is TGTGCCAGCAGCTTAGTAGGAGGGCTAGCGGGAGGCAATACAGATACGCAGTATTTT.

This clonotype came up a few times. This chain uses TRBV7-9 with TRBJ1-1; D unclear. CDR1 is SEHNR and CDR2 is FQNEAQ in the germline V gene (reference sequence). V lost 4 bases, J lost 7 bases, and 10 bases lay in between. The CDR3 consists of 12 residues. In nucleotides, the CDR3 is TGTGCCAGCAGCTCCCGGGCACTTGAAGCTTTCTTT. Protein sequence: CASSSRALEAFF.

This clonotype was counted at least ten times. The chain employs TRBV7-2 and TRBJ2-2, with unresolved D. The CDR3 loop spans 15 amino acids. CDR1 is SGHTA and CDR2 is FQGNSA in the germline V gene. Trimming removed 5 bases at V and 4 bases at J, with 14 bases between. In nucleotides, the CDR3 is TGTGCCAGCAGCGAAACAAGACCAGGCACCGGGGAGCTGTTTTTT. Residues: CASSETRPGTGELFF.

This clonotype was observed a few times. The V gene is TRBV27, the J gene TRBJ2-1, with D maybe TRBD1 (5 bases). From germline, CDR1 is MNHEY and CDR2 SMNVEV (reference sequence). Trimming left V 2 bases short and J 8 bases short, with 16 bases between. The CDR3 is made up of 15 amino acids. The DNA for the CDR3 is TGTGCCAGCAGTTTAATTAGGACAATGTTGGATGAGCAGTTCTTC. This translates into CASSLIRTMLDEQFF.

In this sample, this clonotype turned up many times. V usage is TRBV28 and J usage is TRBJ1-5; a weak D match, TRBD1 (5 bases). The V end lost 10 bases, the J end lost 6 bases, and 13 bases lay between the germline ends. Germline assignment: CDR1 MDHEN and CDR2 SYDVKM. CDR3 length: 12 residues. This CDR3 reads CATHVGTQPQHF. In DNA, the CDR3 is TGTGCCACCCACGTAGGGACTCAGCCCCAGCATTTT.

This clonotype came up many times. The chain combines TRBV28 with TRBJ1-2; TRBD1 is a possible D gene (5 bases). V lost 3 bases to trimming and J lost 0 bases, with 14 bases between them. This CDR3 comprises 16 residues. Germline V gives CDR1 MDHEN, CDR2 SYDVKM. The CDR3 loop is CASSFGDEVPNYGYTF. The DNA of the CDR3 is TGTGCCAGCAGTTTTGGGGACGAGGTGCCTAACTATGGCTACACCTTC.

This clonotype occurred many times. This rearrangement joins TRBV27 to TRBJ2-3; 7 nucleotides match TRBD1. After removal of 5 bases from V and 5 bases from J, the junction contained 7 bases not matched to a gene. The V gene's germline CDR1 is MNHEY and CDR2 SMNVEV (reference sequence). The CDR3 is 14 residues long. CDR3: CASSPDRARDTQYF. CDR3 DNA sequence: TGTGCCAGCAGTCCTGACAGGGCCCGAGATACGCAGTATTTT.

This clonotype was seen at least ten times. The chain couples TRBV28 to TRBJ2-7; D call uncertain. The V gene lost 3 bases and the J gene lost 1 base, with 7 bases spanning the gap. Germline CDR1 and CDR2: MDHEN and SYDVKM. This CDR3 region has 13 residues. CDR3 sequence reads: CASSLPESYEQYF. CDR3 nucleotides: TGTGCCAGCAGTTTGCCCGAGTCCTACGAGCAGTACTTC. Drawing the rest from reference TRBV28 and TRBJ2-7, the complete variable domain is DVKVTQSSRYLVKRTGEKVFLECVQDMDHENMFWYRQDPGLGLRLIYFSYDVKMKEKGDIPEGYSVSREKKERFSLILESASTNQTSMYLCASSLPESYEQYFGPGTRLTVT.

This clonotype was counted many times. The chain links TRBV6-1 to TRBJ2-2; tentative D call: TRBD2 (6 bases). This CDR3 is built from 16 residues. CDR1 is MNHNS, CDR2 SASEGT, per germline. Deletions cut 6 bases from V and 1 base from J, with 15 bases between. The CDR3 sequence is CASRGLDSGNTGELFF. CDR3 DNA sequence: TGTGCCAGCAGGGGGCTCGATAGCGGGAACACCGGGGAGCTGTTTTTT.

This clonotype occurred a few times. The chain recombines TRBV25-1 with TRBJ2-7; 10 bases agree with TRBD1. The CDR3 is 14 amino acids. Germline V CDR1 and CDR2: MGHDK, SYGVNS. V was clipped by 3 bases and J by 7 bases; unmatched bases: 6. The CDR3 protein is CASSDGDRGGEQYF. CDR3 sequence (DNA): TGTGCCAGCAGTGACGGGGACAGGGGAGGGGAGCAGTACTTC.

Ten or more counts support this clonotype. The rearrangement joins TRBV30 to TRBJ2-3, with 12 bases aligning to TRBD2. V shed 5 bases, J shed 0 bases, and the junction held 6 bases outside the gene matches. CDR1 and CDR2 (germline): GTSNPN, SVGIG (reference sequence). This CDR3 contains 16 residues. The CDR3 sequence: CAWVPTSGRSTDTQYF. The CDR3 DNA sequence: TGTGCCTGGGTACCGACTAGCGGGAGAAGCACAGATACGCAGTATTTT.

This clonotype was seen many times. The CDR3, as DNA: TGTGCCAGCAGCCGAGGCCAGAATTCCTACGAGCAGTACTTC. It encodes CASSRGQNSYEQYF. The chain combines TRBV7-2 with TRBJ2-7; D uncertain. With 5 bases removed from V and 1 base from J, the gap between germline ends came to 12 bases. CDR3 length: 14 residues. The V gene's germline CDR1 is SGHTA and CDR2 FQGNSA.

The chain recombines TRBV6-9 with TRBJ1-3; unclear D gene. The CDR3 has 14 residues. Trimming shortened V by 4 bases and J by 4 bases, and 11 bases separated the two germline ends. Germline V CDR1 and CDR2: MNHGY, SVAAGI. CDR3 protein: CASSSGVWGNTIYF. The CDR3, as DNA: TGTGCCAGCAGTTCTGGGGTCTGGGGAAACACCATATATTTT.

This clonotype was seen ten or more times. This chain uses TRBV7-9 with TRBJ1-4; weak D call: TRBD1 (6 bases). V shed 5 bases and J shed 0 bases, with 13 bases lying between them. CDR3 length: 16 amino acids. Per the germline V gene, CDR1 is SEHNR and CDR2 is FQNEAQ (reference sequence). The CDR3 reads CASSPGQSATNEKLFF. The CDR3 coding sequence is TGTGCCAGCAGCCCTGGACAGTCTGCAACTAATGAAAAACTGTTTTTT.

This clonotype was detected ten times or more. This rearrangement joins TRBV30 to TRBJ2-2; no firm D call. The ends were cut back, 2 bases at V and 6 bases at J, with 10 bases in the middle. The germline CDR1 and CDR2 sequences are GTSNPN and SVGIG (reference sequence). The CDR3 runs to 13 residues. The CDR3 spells CAWSPQVAGELFF. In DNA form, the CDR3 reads TGTGCCTGGAGTCCTCAAGTCGCCGGGGAGCTGTTTTTT.

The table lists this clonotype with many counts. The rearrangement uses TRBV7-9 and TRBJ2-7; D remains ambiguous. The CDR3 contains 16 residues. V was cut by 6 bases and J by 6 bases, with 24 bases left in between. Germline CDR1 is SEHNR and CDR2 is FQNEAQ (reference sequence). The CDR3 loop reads CASSLTLPHSSAEQYF. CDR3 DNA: TGTGCCAGCAGTCTTACGTTGCCCCACTCGTCTGCCGAGCAGTACTTC.